This entry features one T cell receptor beta chain sequence. Its antigen target is currently unknown. No per-base quality is available; no much larger clone lies one base away. Germline trimming amounts to 3 bases on V and 5 bases on J, with 7 as the count of junction bases outside the gene matches. The CDR3 contains 15 residues, cysteine and phenylalanine counted. Only the CDR3 DNA stays, 45 bases, in frame from base 1. Looking up the germline V gene yields CDR1 SGHNT and CDR2 YENEEA. The sample belongs to a study of PD-1 blockade in mismatch repair-deficient tumors (dated 2017 in TCRdb). About the investigation overall: The trial enrolled more than 85 consecutive patients with roughly twelve mismatch repair-deficient cancer types between late 2013 and 2016, all previously treated and progressing. Tumor-associated T cell clones were tracked in the peripheral blood of patients responding to PD-1 blockade by deep sequencing of TCR CDR3 regions.

Mismatch repair deficiency in every enrolled patient was established by polymerase chain reaction or immunohistochemistry. A few patients who responded to pembrolizumab therapy underwent TCR sequencing. The phase II trial prospectively evaluated PD-1 blockade with pembrolizumab in advanced mismatch repair-deficient cancers, independent of tissue of origin. Serial peripheral blood T cell samples were collected before and at multiple times after starting PD-1 blockade. The timing of each blood sample was reported as weeks after the first dose of pembrolizumab. Library preparation used the immunoSEQ multiplex PCR assay. TCRdb took over this immuneACCESS table, retaining in-frame rearrangements with V and J assigned. Such tables are incomplete; in checked studies, under half of the missing clones stem from an unresolved V gene, and the remainder is unexplained. The sample table holds tens of thousands of clones, of which 70% to 90% were seen once. Around 5.5% of the sample lies in the top ten.

Overall study outcomes, separate from this receptor: After pembrolizumab, tumor-resident clones, which were often undetectable in blood before treatment, expanded rapidly and then contracted, generally ahead of radiologic responses.

Rearrangement joined TRBV11-3 to TRBJ2-7; 10 of the junction bases match TRBD2. This TCR was recovered from an adult with mismatch repair-deficient cancer. This sample comprised peripheral blood, obtained 44 weeks after starting pembrolizumab. The CDR3 region reads CASSFAAGGPNEQYF. The bases are TGTGCCAGCAGCTTCGCAGCGGGAGGGCCCAACGAGCAGTACTTC.